One and the same sample provided the 9 T cell receptor beta chains below, sequenced in a study of T cells after yellow fever vaccination. One entry per CDR3 protein results from TCRdb running MiXCR on the 5' RACE reads. The data show more than 250,000 distinct CDR3 sequences, roughly 7% seen once. The material sequenced was PBMCs, taken approximately 47 days after the first yellow fever vaccination. All receptors come from a man aged 18 to 35 who received the YFV17D yellow fever vaccine.

In regard to this clonotype: This CDR3 fails to terminate in the conserved phenylalanine or tryptophan, so it likely reflects a read error. CDR3 nucleotide sequence: TGCAGTGCCCTAACGCCTAGCGGGGGCACAGATACGCAGTATCTT. Amino acid sequence: CSALTPSGGTDTQYL. The gene calls are TRBV20-1 and TRBJ2-3; 9 bases align to TRBD2. CDR1 is DFQATT, CDR2 SNEGSKA, per germline (reference sequence). J gave up 1 base and V 6 bases, and 8 bases lay outside the gene matches. The CDR3 is 15 residues long.

This clonotype has more than one count but fewer than ten. The rearrangement uses TRBV6-5 and TRBJ2-1; tentatively, D is TRBD1 (6 bases). The germline CDR1 and CDR2 sequences are MNHEY and SVGAGI. V was shortened by 0 bases and J by 9 bases, with 15 bases between the two germline ends. The CDR3 is 15 amino acids. In DNA form, the CDR3 reads TGTGCCAGCAGTTACTCGCAAAAGGGGGTGGGTGAGCAGTTCTTC. Translated: CASSYSQKGVGEQFF.

This clonotype was observed a handful of times. The V and J genes are TRBV3-1 and TRBJ2-3; TRBD1 might be the D (5 bases). Trimming took off 3 bases at V and 3 bases at J, with 16 bases between the two ends. The CDR3 consists of 16 residues. Per germline, CDR1 LGHDT and CDR2 YNNKEL (reference sequence). CDR3 sequence reads: CASSHQARTRTDTQYF. In DNA form, the CDR3 reads TGTGCCAGCAGCCACCAAGCCCGGACACGGACAGATACGCAGTATTTT.

This clonotype has a count of ten or more. The chain is built from TRBV7-2 and TRBJ2-5; weak D call: TRBD2 (6 bases). Trimming cost V 3 bases and J 6 bases, with 14 bases left between them. CDR3 size: 14 residues. Germline-derived CDR1 and CDR2 are SGHTA and FQGNSA. This CDR3 reads CASSFVSGEKTQYF. The CDR3 region has the DNA TGTGCCAGCAGCTTCGTGTCGGGGGAAAAGACCCAGTACTTC.

This clonotype turned up a few times. The rearrangement uses TRBV20-1 and TRBJ1-2; no definite D call. Germline CDR1 is DFQATT and CDR2 is SNEGSKA (reference sequence). The CDR3 extends over 13 amino acids. V shed 3 bases and J shed 1 base, with 9 bases lying between them. The CDR3 is CSARSTSNYGYTF. The CDR3 DNA sequence: TGCAGTGCTAGGTCTACTAGTAACTATGGCTACACCTTC.

J is TRBJ1-2 and V is TRBV5-1; D remains ambiguous. Germline V gene sequence: CDR1 SGHRS, CDR2 YFSETQ. The germline V and J ends were trimmed by 0 bases and 0 bases, with 6 bases remaining between them. This CDR3 has 14 residues. CDR3 region: CASSLDGTNYGYTF. The DNA of the CDR3 is TGCGCCAGCAGCTTGGACGGAACTAACTATGGCTACACCTTC.

The gene calls are TRBV19 and TRBJ2-3, with 9 bases fitting TRBD2. Germline V gene data show CDR1 as LNHDA and CDR2 as SQIVND (reference sequence). The CDR3 contains 12 residues. V shed 6 bases, J shed 6 bases, and the junction held 1 base outside the gene matches. The CDR3 sequence is CASRLAGDTQYF. CDR3 sequence (DNA): TGTGCCAGTAGGCTAGCGGGGGATACGCAGTATTTT.

J is TRBJ2-2 and V is TRBV10-2; tentatively, D is TRBD2 (5 bases). The CDR3 is made up of 13 amino acids. The V gene's germline CDR1 is WSHSY and CDR2 SAAADI. V lost 5 bases and J 7 bases, leaving 11 bases between the germline ends. The CDR3, as DNA: TGCGCCAGCAGTCGGCGGGCCGACGGGGAGCTGTTTTTT. Its protein product is CASSRRADGELFF.

In its sample, this clonotype was seen a few times. The genes are TRBV5-5 and TRBJ1-2; the D gene is possibly TRBD1 (5 bases). The CDR3 contains 14 residues. CDR1 and CDR2 from the germline V gene are SGHKS and YYEKEE (reference sequence). Trimming pared 4 bases from V and 4 bases from J, leaving 14 bases between. The CDR3 sequence: CASSPLGGSYGYTF. The CDR3 DNA sequence: TGTGCCAGCAGCCCCCTGGGGGGTTCCTATGGCTACACCTTC.